Described below is a single T cell receptor (beta chain) sequence and its context. The antigen is unknown. The record originates from a study of cytomegalovirus exposure and HLA in healthy donors. The study, taken as a whole, reports: Sequencing artifact likely explains a cluster of highly shared sequence variants. Immune exposure was documented only through CMV serostatus. As a later analysis showed, several of the most significant clusters appeared to be linked to common viral pathogens.

A multiplex PCR was run with 60 Vbeta primers and 13 Jbeta primers. Profiled with immunoSEQ multiplex PCR; TCRdb holds only in-frame clones, not every one. The data show about 170,000 clones, with roughly three quarters seen just once and 6% to 7.5% held by the top ten. Germline assignment: CDR1 LNHDA and CDR2 SQIVND (reference sequence). CDR3 length equals 15 residues. The ends were cut back, 0 bases at V and 1 base at J, with 9 bases in the middle. This clonotype originated in a man in his forties in good health and CMV-seropositive. The rearrangement links TRBV19 to TRBJ1-1; possibly TRBD1 for D (5 bases). The sample consisted of PBMCs. The CDR3 sequence: CASSIEGAENTEAFF. CDR3 in DNA: TGTGCCAGTAGTATAGAAGGGGCCGAGAACACTGAAGCTTTCTTT. The variable domain in full, with the rest retrieved from reference TRBV19 and TRBJ1-1, is DGGITQSPKYLFRKEGQNVTLSCEQNLNHDAMYWYRQDPGQGLRLIYYSQIVNDFQKGDIAEGYSVSREKKESFPLTVTSAQKNPTAFYLCASSIEGAENTEAFFGQGTRLTVV.